The 32 T cell receptor beta chains in this list originate from one sample, sequenced in a study of cytomegalovirus exposure and HLA in healthy donors. The PCR ran on 60 Vbeta and 13 Jbeta primers. Profiling relied on immunoSEQ multiplex PCR, and the TCRdb table lists in-frame clones only, not all of them. The sample yields about 110,000 clones, roughly 67% seen once. Specimen: PBMCs. The receptors originated from a man aged 18 to 29 in good health and CMV-seropositive.

The chain employs TRBV14 and TRBJ1-4; no definite D call. Germline values: CDR1 SGHDN, CDR2 FVKESK. The CDR3 is made up of 13 amino acids. The V gene lost 7 bases and the J gene lost 7 bases, with 13 bases spanning the gap. The CDR3 DNA reads TGTGCCAGCACAGACGGGAGGCGTGAAAAACTGTTTTTT. Its protein product is CASTDGRREKLFF.

The chain links TRBV7-9 to TRBJ2-3, with 14 bases fitting TRBD2. This CDR3 region has 16 residues. The J segment lost 3 bases and the V segment lost 3 bases, leaving 2 bases of the junction unmatched. The germline CDR1 and CDR2 sequences are SEHNR and FQNEAQ (reference sequence). The DNA for the CDR3 is TGTGCCAGCAGCTTGAGGACTAGCGGGGGGACAGATACGCAGTATTTT. Translating it yields CASSLRTSGGTDTQYF.

V gene TRBV7-9 combines with J gene TRBJ2-1; 10 bases agree with TRBD1. The CDR3 totals 14 residues. Germline V lookup: CDR1 SEHNR, CDR2 FQNEAQ (reference sequence). V gave up 6 bases and J gave up 13 bases; unmatched junction bases: 12. CDR3 coding DNA: TGTGCCAGCAGGCGGGGACAGGGGTCGTTAATCCAGTTCTTC. As protein: CASRRGQGSLIQFF.

The chain links TRBV5-5 to TRBJ2-7, with D possibly TRBD1 on 6 matching bases. Germline assignment: CDR1 SGHKS and CDR2 YYEKEE (reference sequence). This CDR3 has 12 amino acids. V was pared by 4 bases and J by 6 bases, with 11 bases between. The CDR3 loop reads CASSLQGAEQYF. As DNA, the CDR3 is TGTGCCAGCAGCCTACAGGGCGCCGAGCAGTACTTC.

The V and J genes are TRBV19 and TRBJ2-1, with TRBD1 as a possible D gene (5 bases). Germline CDR1 and CDR2: LNHDA and SQIVND (reference sequence). Trimming removed 5 bases at V and 2 bases at J, with 16 bases between. The CDR3 length is 16 residues. The CDR3 DNA is TGTGCCAGTAGTCCCCACAGGCTAACCCCCTACAATGAGCAGTTCTTC. Protein sequence: CASSPHRLTPYNEQFF.

The V and J genes are TRBV6-1 and TRBJ2-5; 8 nucleotides line up with TRBD1. The trim removed 4 bases at V and 1 base at J, leaving 5 bases unmatched. Germline V gives CDR1 MNHNS, CDR2 SASEGT. The CDR3 totals 15 residues. The CDR3 is CASSAYRGIQETQYF. DNA for the CDR3: TGTGCCAGCAGTGCCTACAGGGGGATCCAAGAGACCCAGTACTTC.

The rearrangement links TRBV7-6 to TRBJ2-3; a possible D gene is TRBD2 (7 bases). The germline CDR1 and CDR2 sequences are SGHVS and FNYEAQ. Trimming cost V 6 bases and J 3 bases, with 13 bases left between them. The CDR3 length is 14 residues. The CDR3 coding sequence is TGTGCCAGCAGGGAGGGGGGGCCGACAGATACGCAGTATTTT. Amino acids: CASREGGPTDTQYF.

The chain couples TRBV2 to TRBJ1-1; 8 bases map to TRBD1. J was trimmed by 6 bases and V by 7 bases; bases with no gene match: 10. Germline V CDR1 and CDR2: SNHLY, FYNNEI. The CDR3 contains 14 residues. The CDR3 bases are TGTGCCAGCACGATCCGACAGGGGAGCGCTGAAGCTTTCTTT. Translation: CASTIRQGSAEAFF.

V usage is TRBV11-1 and J usage is TRBJ2-5; possibly TRBD2 for D (5 bases). Trimming cost V 4 bases and J 1 base, with 13 bases left between them. This CDR3 is built from 15 residues. Germline V gives CDR1 SGHAT, CDR2 FQDESV (reference sequence). CDR3 DNA: TGTGCCAGCAGCTCCGCGCCGGGAACCCAAGAGACCCAGTACTTC. Residues: CASSSAPGTQETQYF.

The chain recombines TRBV5-4 with TRBJ2-1; TRBD1 matches at 7 bases. After removal of 4 bases from V and 7 bases from J, the junction contained 5 bases not matched to a gene. The CDR3 has 13 residues. CDR1 SGHNT and CDR2 YYREEE come from the germline V gene (reference sequence). CDR3 nucleotide sequence: TGTGCCAGCAGCGCACAGGGGTGGAATGAGCAGTTCTTC. Amino acids: CASSAQGWNEQFF.

The CDR3 sequence: CASRRSGGLGETQYF. CDR3 sequence (DNA): TGCGCCAGCAGACGTAGCGGGGGGCTGGGCGAGACCCAGTACTTC. V is TRBV5-1 and J is TRBJ2-5, with TRBD2 matching over 10 bases. J gave up 5 bases and V 5 bases, and 9 bases lay outside the gene matches. This CDR3 is built from 15 residues. The germline CDR1 and CDR2 sequences are SGHRS and YFSETQ.

The chain recombines TRBV19 with TRBJ2-7, with 7 bases lining up with TRBD1. Germline V gene data show CDR1 as LNHDA and CDR2 as SQIVND (reference sequence). V dropped 3 bases and J dropped 9; count of bases not matched to a gene: 8. This CDR3 spans 13 amino acids. CDR3 sequence (DNA): TGTGCCAGTAGTATGGGACAGCAAATACCGCAGTACTTC. It is translated as CASSMGQQIPQYF. The whole variable domain, filled in from reference TRBV19 and TRBJ2-7, reads DGGITQSPKYLFRKEGQNVTLSCEQNLNHDAMYWYRQDPGQGLRLIYYSQIVNDFQKGDIAEGYSVSREKKESFPLTVTSAQKNPTAFYLCASSMGQQIPQYFGPGTRLTVT.

The chain is built from TRBV5-8 and TRBJ2-7; D possibly corresponds to TRBD1 (6 bases). The ends were cut back, 3 bases at V and 2 bases at J, with 15 bases in the middle. CDR1 SGHTS and CDR2 YDEGEE come from the germline V gene. This CDR3 spans 15 amino acids. The CDR3 protein is CASSWRGQSAYEQYV. For the CDR3, the DNA is TGTGCCAGCAGCTGGCGTGGACAGAGTGCCTACGAGCAGTACGTC.

J is TRBJ2-7 and V is TRBV19; D remains ambiguous. Trimming removed 6 bases at V and 7 bases at J, with 25 bases between. This CDR3 has 16 amino acids. CDR1 is LNHDA, CDR2 SQIVND, per germline (reference sequence). The chain's CDR3 is CASSMDHGGPAGEQYF. The CDR3 nucleotides are TGTGCCAGTAGCATGGATCATGGCGGTCCAGCCGGTGAGCAGTACTTC.

This chain joins TRBV9 and TRBJ2-5; 8 bases fit TRBD2. In germline, CDR1 is SGDLS, CDR2 YYNGEE. V lost 0 bases, J lost 4 bases, and 5 bases stayed unmatched. The CDR3 loop spans 15 amino acids. CDR3 in DNA: TGTGCCAGCAGCGTAGACGGGGGGGGCTTAGAGACCCAGTACTTC. It specifies CASSVDGGGLETQYF.

This clone was seen a few times. V is TRBV30 and J is TRBJ2-7, with TRBD1 as a possible D gene (6 bases). The germline V gene encodes CDR1 GTSNPN and CDR2 SVGIG (reference sequence). V was clipped by 5 bases and J by 2 bases, with 28 bases between them. The CDR3 sequence is 18 residues long. CDR3 residues: CAWLDGGQIRTEAYEQYV. CDR3 DNA sequence: TGTGCCTGGCTAGACGGTGGTCAAATAAGGACAGAGGCCTACGAGCAGTACGTC.

The chain links TRBV5-1 to TRBJ1-3; the match to TRBD1 covers 8 bases. CDR3 length: 15 residues. From germline, CDR1 is SGHRS and CDR2 YFSETQ. Trimming took 4 bases from V and 4 from J; bases not matched to a gene: 7. In DNA form, the CDR3 reads TGCGCCAGCAGCACCGGACAGGGTAGAGGAAACACCATATATTTT. Amino acids: CASSTGQGRGNTIYF.

This clone turned up a few times. The rearrangement joins TRBV7-2 to TRBJ2-2, with D hard to call. Germline loops: CDR1 SGHTA, CDR2 FQGNSA. Trimming pared 3 bases from V and 1 base from J, leaving 9 bases between. The CDR3 runs to 15 residues. CDR3 loop: CASSFSLLNTGELFF. CDR3 DNA: TGTGCCAGCAGCTTCTCTCTTCTGAACACCGGGGAGCTGTTTTTT.

V and J are TRBV6-1 and TRBJ2-3; unclear D gene. CDR3 length: 13 residues. The V gene's germline CDR1 is MNHNS and CDR2 SASEGT. Deletions cut 7 bases from V and 8 bases from J, with 16 bases between. In DNA form, the CDR3 reads TGTGCCAGCACCGGAGACCTTGGCGGTACGCAGTATTTT. Translation: CASTGDLGGTQYF.

V usage is TRBV11-2 and J usage is TRBJ2-2; 8 bases are shared with TRBD2. This CDR3 region has 17 residues. V was pared by 0 bases and J by 7 bases, with 10 bases of the junction left unmatched. Germline V gives CDR1 SGHAT, CDR2 FQNNGV. CDR3 residues: CASSLDFRGGPNGELFF. The CDR3 DNA follows: TGTGCCAGCAGCTTAGATTTCCGGGGGGGCCCCAACGGGGAGCTGTTTTTT. The variable domain in full, completed from reference TRBV11-2 and TRBJ2-2, reads EAGVAQSPRYKIIEKRQSVAFWCNPISGHATLYWYQQILGQGPKLLIQFQNNGVVDDSQLPKDRFSAERLKGVDSTLKIQPAKLEDSAVYLCASSLDFRGGPNGELFFGEGSRLTVL.

The V gene is TRBV7-7, the J gene TRBJ2-5, with 8 positions matching TRBD2. Per the germline V gene, CDR1 is SSHAT and CDR2 is FNYEAQ (reference sequence). V lost 3 bases, J lost 2 bases, and 5 bases stayed unmatched. This CDR3 spans 15 amino acids. Written as DNA, the CDR3 is TGTGCCAGCAGCTTGAGCGGGGGCCTGCAAGAGACCCAGTACTTC. This encodes CASSLSGGLQETQYF.

This chain links TRBV27 with TRBJ2-2, with 7 positions matching TRBD1. Germline-derived CDR1 and CDR2 are MNHEY and SMNVEV (reference sequence). V lost 8 bases and J lost 5; bases outside the gene matches: 11. CDR3 length equals 15 residues. CDR3 in DNA: TGTGCCAGCGGCCTGGACAGGATTTTGACCGGGGAGCTGTTTTTT. It yields the protein CASGLDRILTGELFF.

This clone appeared once. This CDR3 reads CASSQENSWTGELFF. The CDR3 DNA follows: TGCGCCAGCAGCCAAGAAAACAGTTGGACCGGGGAGCTGTTTTTT. This chain links TRBV4-1 with TRBJ2-2; no firm D call. Germline values: CDR1 MGHRA, CDR2 YSYEKL. The CDR3 consists of 15 residues. V was trimmed by 0 bases and J by 5 bases, leaving 10 bases between them.

The CDR3 DNA is TGCGCCAGCAGCCAGGGACATGGAAAGGTGGTAGCCAAAAACATTCAGTACTTC. Amino acid sequence: CASSQGHGKVVAKNIQYF. The chain recombines TRBV5-1 with TRBJ2-4, with D possibly TRBD1 on 6 matching bases. The CDR3 covers 18 residues. V was clipped by 4 bases and J by 0 bases, with 20 bases between them. The germline V gene has CDR1 SGHRS and CDR2 YFSETQ.

V and J are TRBV5-1 and TRBJ2-5; D call uncertain. The CDR3 contains 12 residues. V lost 4 bases and J 1 base, leaving 5 bases between the germline ends. Germline V CDR1 and CDR2: SGHRS, YFSETQ. CDR3 sequence (DNA): TGCGCCAGCAGCCGGAGCCAAGAGACCCAGTACTTC. This sequence encodes CASSRSQETQYF.

This chain links TRBV2 with TRBJ2-1, with D hard to call. CDR3 length equals 15 residues. CDR1 is SNHLY, CDR2 FYNNEI, per germline. V was shortened by 2 bases and J by 2 bases, with 10 bases between the two germline ends. This CDR3 reads CASSEIGLTYNEQFF. CDR3 nucleotide sequence: TGTGCCAGCAGTGAAATTGGGCTAACCTACAATGAGCAGTTCTTC.

The chain combines TRBV2 with TRBJ2-2, with D possibly being TRBD1 (5 bases). V was shortened by 3 bases and J by 3 bases, with 5 bases between the two germline ends. This CDR3 has 13 residues. Germline CDR1 is SNHLY and CDR2 is FYNNEI. CDR3 in amino acids: CASSDRDTGELFF. The CDR3 bases are TGTGCCAGCAGTGACAGGGACACCGGGGAGCTGTTTTTT. The variable domain in full, completed from reference TRBV2 and TRBJ2-2, reads EPEVTQTPSHQVTQMGQEVILRCVPISNHLYFYWYRQILGQKVEFLVSFYNNEISEKSEIFDDQFSVERPDGSNFTLKIRSTKLEDSAMYFCASSDRDTGELFFGEGSRLTVL.

The gene calls are TRBV25-1 and TRBJ2-5; TRBD1 aligns across 7 bases. V was pared by 8 bases and J by 7 bases, with 10 bases of the junction left unmatched. Germline V gene lookup returns CDR1 MGHDK and CDR2 SYGVNS. The CDR3 consists of 13 residues. The CDR3 loop is CASWGQGVGTQYF. The CDR3, as DNA: TGTGCCAGCTGGGGCCAGGGGGTCGGGACCCAGTACTTC.

This chain joins TRBV13 and TRBJ1-1; perhaps TRBD1 as D (5 bases). This CDR3 has 14 amino acids. Looked up from germline, CDR1 is PRHDT and CDR2 is FYEKMQ (reference sequence). V was clipped by 5 bases and J by 4 bases, with 14 bases between them. The CDR3 loop is CASSPRRGGTEAFF. In DNA, the CDR3 is TGTGCCAGCAGCCCTAGGCGGGGGGGCACTGAAGCTTTCTTT.

This clone has just a few counts. This chain joins TRBV4-2 and TRBJ2-7; 9 bases are shared with TRBD2. Germline trimming cut 6 bases from V and 9 bases from J; bases unmatched to any gene: 12. This CDR3 contains 14 residues. CDR1 LGHNA and CDR2 YNFKEQ come from the germline V gene. This chain's CDR3 is CASSRVAGDSGQYF. Here the CDR3 DNA reads TGTGCCAGCAGTCGGGTAGCGGGGGACTCGGGGCAGTACTTC.

The rearrangement uses TRBV6-5 and TRBJ1-6; tentative D call: TRBD1 (5 bases). V was clipped by 1 base and J by 5 bases, with 6 bases between them. CDR3 length equals 14 residues. CDR1 MNHEY and CDR2 SVGAGI come from the germline V gene. The CDR3 reads CASSYYRNNSPLHF. The CDR3 region has the DNA TGTGCCAGCAGTTACTACAGGAATAATTCACCCCTCCACTTT.

The DNA of the CDR3 is TGTGCCAGCAGCTTAGCCGCTAGCGGGGGGGCCGAGACCCAGTACTTC. Amino acids: CASSLAASGGAETQYF. The J gene is TRBJ2-5, the V gene TRBV11-3, with 12 bases lining up with TRBD2. The J segment lost 5 bases and the V segment lost 1 base, leaving 5 bases of the junction unmatched. This CDR3 spans 16 amino acids. Germline CDR1 and CDR2: SGHNT and YENEEA.